These 23 T cell receptor beta chains were sequenced from one sample in a study of blood T cell repertoires in COVID-19. TCRdb's table, derived via immunoSEQ multiplex PCR, lists solely in-frame clones and lacks some. The repertoire includes 300,000 to 500,000 clones, 88% of them detected once, and around 0.97% sits in the top ten. The sample consisted of PBMCs or T cells enriched from blood (not recorded which). Receptor source: a woman in her 30s with acute COVID-19.

V is TRBV5-5 and J is TRBJ2-2, with TRBD1 matching 8 bases. The CDR3 contains 14 residues. Germline CDR1 and CDR2: SGHKS and YYEKEE (reference sequence). The trim removed 4 bases at V and 4 bases at J, leaving 3 bases unmatched. In DNA, the CDR3 is TGTGCCAGCAGCATAACAGGGGGCACCGGGGAGCTGTTTTTT. Protein product: CASSITGGTGELFF. The whole variable domain, filled in from reference TRBV5-5 and TRBJ2-2, reads DAGVTQSPTHLIKTRGQQVTLRCSPISGHKSVSWYQQVLGQGPQFIFQYYEKEERGRGNFPDRFSARQFPNYSSELNVNALLLGDSALYLCASSITGGTGELFFGEGSRLTVL.

The chain uses TRBV7-6 and TRBJ2-5; 10 bases match TRBD2. CDR1 is SGHVS and CDR2 is FNYEAQ in the germline V gene. This CDR3 has 16 residues. V dropped 0 bases and J dropped 3; count of bases not matched to a gene: 4. CDR3 protein: CASSLARTSGKETQYF. CDR3 sequence (DNA): TGTGCCAGCAGCTTAGCCCGGACTAGCGGAAAAGAGACCCAGTACTTC.

The V call is TRBV7-9, the J call TRBJ2-7; TRBD1 aligns across 9 bases. The germline V gene encodes CDR1 SEHNR and CDR2 FQNEAQ (reference sequence). V lost 6 bases to trimming and J lost 5 bases; unmatched junction nucleotides: 8. The CDR3 is 14 amino acids. The CDR3 region is CASRGQGVFHEQYF. The DNA for the CDR3 is TGTGCCAGCAGGGGACAGGGCGTATTCCACGAGCAGTACTTC. The full variable domain, completed using reference TRBV7-9 and TRBJ2-7, is DTGVSQNPRHKITKRGQNVTFRCDPISEHNRLYWYRQTLGQGPEFLTYFQNEAQLEKSRLLSDRFSAERPKGSFSTLEIQRTEQGDSAMYLCASRGQGVFHEQYFGPGTRLTVT.

This rearrangement joins TRBV27 to TRBJ1-3; no definite D call. The germline gives CDR1 MNHEY, CDR2 SMNVEV (reference sequence). V lost 2 bases, J lost 4 bases, and 12 bases lay in between. The CDR3 runs to 15 residues. This CDR3 is CASSLRRGTGNTIYF. The DNA for the CDR3 is TGTGCCAGCAGTTTACGTCGGGGAACAGGAAACACCATATATTTT.

This clone was seen a single time. V usage is TRBV7-3 and J usage is TRBJ1-1; D is perhaps TRBD1 (5 bases). Germline-derived CDR1 and CDR2 are SGHTA and FQGTGA. Trimming pared 4 bases from V and 6 bases from J, leaving 15 bases between. CDR3 length equals 14 residues. The CDR3 DNA reads as TGTGCCAGCAGCTCCCAGGGTTTAGGCTCTGAAGCTTTCTTT. This sequence encodes CASSSQGLGSEAFF.

The rearrangement links TRBV3-1 (or the pseudogene TRBV3-2) to TRBJ1-3, with 10 positions matching TRBD1. There are 16 residues in the CDR3. Per germline, CDR1 LGHDT and CDR2 YNNKEL (reference sequence). J was trimmed by 3 bases and V by 4 bases; bases with no gene match: 6. CDR3 loop: CASSPQGTGVGNTIYF. For the CDR3, the DNA is TGTGCCAGCAGCCCGCAAGGGACAGGGGTTGGAAACACCATATATTTT.

This chain joins TRBV14 and TRBJ2-3; 10 nucleotides agree with TRBD2. V shed 3 bases and J 9 bases; nucleotides not matched to a gene: 12. Germline CDR1 is SGHDN and CDR2 is FVKESK. This CDR3 contains 16 residues. The CDR3 spells CASSQSSGLAEETQYF. The CDR3 DNA reads as TGTGCCAGCAGCCAGTCGAGTGGACTAGCGGAAGAGACGCAGTATTTT.

The rearrangement links TRBV5-1 to TRBJ2-2; 8 nucleotides agree with TRBD1. After removal of 4 bases from V and 1 base from J, the junction contained 6 bases not matched to a gene. Germline V gives CDR1 SGHRS, CDR2 YFSETQ. The CDR3 contains 16 residues. CDR3 region: CASSIRGTGNTGELFF. The DNA for the CDR3 is TGCGCCAGCAGCATACGCGGGACAGGGAACACCGGGGAGCTGTTTTTT. Supplemented by reference TRBV5-1 and TRBJ2-2, the full variable domain reads KAGVTQTPRYLIKTRGQQVTLSCSPISGHRSVSWYQQTPGQGLQFLFEYFSETQRNKGNFPGRFSGRQFSNSRSEMNVSTLELGDSALYLCASSIRGTGNTGELFFGEGSRLTVL.

This clone has a handful of counts. The rearrangement joins TRBV24-1 to TRBJ2-1; D not certain. V was cut by 0 bases and J by 2 bases, with 4 bases left in between. The CDR3 loop spans 14 amino acids. CDR1 and CDR2 from the germline V gene are KGHDR and SFDVKD. CDR3 sequence reads: CATSDLSAYNEQFF. DNA of the CDR3: TGTGCCACCAGTGATTTGTCGGCCTACAATGAGCAGTTCTTC.

The chain links TRBV30 to TRBJ1-1; no firm D call. CDR3 size: 13 residues. V lost 2 bases to trimming and J lost 0 bases, with 7 bases between them. CDR1 is GTSNPN and CDR2 is SVGIG in the germline V gene (reference sequence). The CDR3 nucleotides read TGTGCCTGGAGTCCCAACATGAACACTGAAGCTTTCTTT. This translates into CAWSPNMNTEAFF.

This clone was seen once. This chain links TRBV5-1 with TRBJ1-1, with D unclear. Germline V gene sequence: CDR1 SGHRS, CDR2 YFSETQ. CDR3 length: 15 amino acids. V lost 0 bases and J lost 1, with 10 bases in between. CDR3 nucleotides: TGCGCCAGCAGCTTGGCGGGTATAGGGAACACTGAAGCTTTCTTT. It is translated as CASSLAGIGNTEAFF.

The J gene is TRBJ1-5, the V gene TRBV11-2; TRBD1 matches 8 bases. Trimming at V came to 1 base and at J to 3 bases, leaving 2 bases not matched to a gene. CDR1 SGHAT and CDR2 FQNNGV come from the germline V gene. The CDR3 is made up of 15 amino acids. The CDR3 spells CASSLGTGYNQPQHF. The CDR3 coding sequence is TGTGCCAGCAGCTTAGGGACAGGGTACAATCAGCCCCAGCATTTT.

The chain employs TRBV29-1 and TRBJ2-2; a weak D match, TRBD2 (6 bases). Germline V lookup: CDR1 SQVTM, CDR2 ANQGSEA. V dropped 5 bases and J dropped 7 bases, with 11 bases sitting between them. The CDR3 extends over 12 amino acids. This CDR3 reads CSVRRAGGELFF. The CDR3 region has the DNA TGCAGCGTTCGGAGGGCGGGCGGGGAGCTGTTTTTT.

This chain joins TRBV21-1 and TRBJ1-5. TRBV21-1 is annotated as a pseudogene. There are 14 residues in the CDR3. DNA for the CDR3: TGTGCCAGCAGCAAAGAAAAACGAGATCAGCCCCAGCATTTT. Translated: CASSKEKRDQPQHF.

The V and J genes are TRBV24-1 and TRBJ2-3; 13 bases fit TRBD2. Trimming took 3 bases from V and 2 from J; bases not matched to a gene: 4. In germline, CDR1 is KGHDR, CDR2 SFDVKD. The length of the CDR3 is 17 residues. The CDR3 nucleotides read TGTGCCACCAGTGATCCCGGGACTAGCGGGGCCACAGATACGCAGTATTTT. Protein: CATSDPGTSGATDTQYF.

The chain couples TRBV2 to TRBJ1-2, with D perhaps matching TRBD1 (5 bases). V lost 2 bases to trimming and J lost 7 bases, with 17 bases between them. Germline V CDR1 and CDR2: SNHLY, FYNNEI. This CDR3 spans 15 amino acids. The CDR3 loop is CASSESGRDRLGYTF. CDR3 coding DNA: TGTGCCAGCAGTGAATCTGGCAGGGATCGGCTTGGCTACACCTTC.

This sequence joins TRBV12-2 and TRBJ2-7; the table assigns TRBD1, which was not confirmed against the DNA. TRBV12-2 is tagged as a pseudogene. The CDR3 runs to 14 residues. CDR3 DNA sequence: TGTGCAAGTCGCTTACAAGGGGCAACCTACGAGCAGTACTTC. It encodes CASRLQGATYEQYF.

In this sample, this clone turned up a few times. The gene calls are TRBV25-1 and TRBJ1-2; D possibly corresponds to TRBD1 (6 bases). CDR1 is MGHDK and CDR2 is SYGVNS in the germline V gene. There are 14 residues in the CDR3. V gave up 4 bases and J gave up 4 bases, with 13 bases separating them. The CDR3 loop reads CASSVTGSSYGYTF. DNA for the CDR3: TGTGCCAGCAGTGTAACAGGGTCCAGCTATGGCTACACCTTC.

J is TRBJ1-1 and V is TRBV19; 7 nucleotides agree with TRBD1. CDR1 and CDR2 (germline): LNHDA, SQIVND (reference sequence). Trimming took 4 bases from V and 7 from J; bases not matched to a gene: 3. This CDR3 region has 12 residues. CDR3 in DNA: TGTGCCAGTAGTACCCGGGACAGTGAAGCTTTCTTT. Its translation is CASSTRDSEAFF.

The chain combines TRBV28 with TRBJ2-3, with 9 positions matching TRBD1. This CDR3 has 15 amino acids. J was trimmed by 3 bases and V by 6 bases; bases with no gene match: 7. Germline lookup yields CDR1 MDHEN and CDR2 SYDVKM. The CDR3 protein is CASSHRGQFTDTQYF. CDR3 bases: TGTGCCAGCAGCCACAGGGGGCAGTTTACAGATACGCAGTATTTT.

The rearrangement uses TRBV29-1 and TRBJ1-1, with no clear D. The germline CDR1 and CDR2 sequences are SQVTM and ANQGSEA. V was pared by 4 bases and J by 4 bases, with 13 bases between. CDR3 length: 13 amino acids. CDR3 protein: CSVVAAPFTEAFF. CDR3 sequence (DNA): TGCAGCGTTGTGGCTGCCCCGTTCACTGAAGCTTTCTTT.

This chain connects TRBV18 to TRBJ1-3; D perhaps matches TRBD1 (6 bases). The CDR3 extends over 15 amino acids. V shed 5 bases and J shed 0 bases, with 11 bases lying between them. Per germline, CDR1 KGHSH and CDR2 LQKENI. CDR3 residues: CASSKGDTSGNTIYF. CDR3 nucleotide sequence: TGTGCCAGCTCAAAAGGGGACACCTCTGGAAACACCATATATTTT.

V is TRBV4-1 and J is TRBJ2-5; D is perhaps TRBD2 (7 bases). V dropped 1 base and J dropped 4 bases, with 19 bases sitting between them. Germline V CDR1 and CDR2: MGHRA, YSYEKL. The CDR3 totals 17 residues. The CDR3 loop is CASSQGWGGTLAETQYF. CDR3 nucleotides: TGCGCCAGCAGCCAAGGGTGGGGGGGCACCTTAGCAGAGACCCAGTACTTC.